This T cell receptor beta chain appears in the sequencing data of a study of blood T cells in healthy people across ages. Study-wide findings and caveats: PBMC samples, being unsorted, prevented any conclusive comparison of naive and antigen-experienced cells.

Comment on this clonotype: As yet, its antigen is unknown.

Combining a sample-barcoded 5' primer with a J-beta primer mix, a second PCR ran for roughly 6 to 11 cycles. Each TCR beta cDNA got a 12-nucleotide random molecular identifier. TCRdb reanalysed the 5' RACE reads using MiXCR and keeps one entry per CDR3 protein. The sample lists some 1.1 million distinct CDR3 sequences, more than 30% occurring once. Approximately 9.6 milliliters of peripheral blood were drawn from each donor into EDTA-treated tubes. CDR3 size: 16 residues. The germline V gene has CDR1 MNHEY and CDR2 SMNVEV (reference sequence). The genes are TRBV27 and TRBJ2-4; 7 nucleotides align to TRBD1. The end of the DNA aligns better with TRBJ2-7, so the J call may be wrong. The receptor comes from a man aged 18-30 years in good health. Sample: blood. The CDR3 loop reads CASSRKTGTAAYEQYF. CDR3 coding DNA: TGTGCCAGCAGTCGAAAAACGGGGACAGCAGCCTACGAGCAGTACTTC.